The rows below give T cell receptor beta chains drawn from one sample of a study of post-analysis software for immune sequencing data. TCRdb reanalysed the PCR reads using MiXCR and keeps one entry per CDR3 protein. The sample has about 820,000 distinct CDR3 sequences; 53% are singletons. Sequenced: blood. Receptors originate from a girl aged 10 to 17 with multiple sclerosis. Each CDR3 is given with its conserved first and last residue. A D gene is named only where the DNA matches it firmly. Not all rows give a size; the values are once, few, many and, for expanded clones, a class.

J gene,clone size,V gene,D gene,CDR3 DNA,CDR3 protein
TRBJ2-7,few,TRBV12-3/TRBV12-4,TRBD2,TGTGCCAGCAGTTTACGCGGGGGGCTCTACGAGCAGTACTTC,CASSLRGGLYEQYF
TRBJ2-7,few,TRBV20-1,TRBD1,TGCAGTGCCAAAGGGACAGGGAGCTACGAGCAGTACTTC,CSAKGTGSYEQYF
TRBJ2-4,-,TRBV6-2/TRBV6-3,TRBD1,TGTGCCAGCAGTTACTCGAGACAGGGGAATGAGCAGTACTTC,CASSYSRQGNEQYF
TRBJ2-5,-,TRBV2,TRBD2,TGTGCCAGCAGTAGACCTAGCGGGAGGATGGGAGAGACCCAGTACTTC,CASSRPSGRMGETQYF
TRBJ2-6,-,TRBV7-2,-,TGTGCCAGCAGCTTATATGCTACTAGCCTCTCTGGGGCCAACGTCCTGACTTTC,CASSLYATSLSGANVLTF
TRBJ1-2,few,TRBV6-1,-,TGTGCCAGCAGTGAAGTTGTGGGGCAAGGCTACACCTTC,CASSEVVGQGYTF
TRBJ2-7,few,TRBV6-1,TRBD1,TGTGCCAGCCGTGACAGGGGGCCCATCTACGAGCAGTACTTC,CASRDRGPIYEQYF
TRBJ2-3,few,TRBV10-3,-,TGTGCCATCAGTGCGAAGGATACGCAGTATTTT,CAISAKDTQYF
TRBJ2-1,-,TRBV5-1,TRBD1,TGCGCCAGCAGCCTGAGACAGGGTCCCTACAATGAGCAGTTCTTC,CASSLRQGPYNEQFF
TRBJ2-7,-,TRBV10-3,TRBD2,TGTGCCACTGGGACTAGCGGGAGCTACGAGCAGTACTTC,CATGTSGSYEQYF
TRBJ2-3,-,TRBV5-1,-,TGCGCCAGCAGCTTGGGTCCAGCGGTGCGGGATACGCAGTATTTT,CASSLGPAVRDTQYF
TRBJ2-7,-,TRBV7-3,-,TGTGCCAGCAGCCCTCAGACTAGCTACGAGCAGTACTTC,CASSPQTSYEQYF
TRBJ2-1,-,TRBV20-1,TRBD2,TGCAGTGCACTCGGGGCAATAGCGGGAGCCTACAATGAGCAGTTCTTC,CSALGAIAGAYNEQFF
TRBJ2-1,once,TRBV12-3/TRBV12-4,TRBD2,TGTGCCAGCAGTTTGTTGGGCCTAGCGGGAGTCTTATCCTACAATGAGCAGTTCTTC,CASSLLGLAGVLSYNEQFF
TRBJ2-7,-,TRBV6-6,TRBD1,TGTGCCAGCAGTACGGACAGGGGGCGCAGGGGTGGCTACGAGCAGTACTTC,CASSTDRGRRGGYEQYF
TRBJ2-2,once,TRBV12-3/TRBV12-4,-,TGTGCCAGCAGTTTAAGGGGAGGCACCGGGGAGCTGTTTTTT,CASSLRGGTGELFF
TRBJ2-5,-,TRBV20-1,TRBD2,TGCAGTGCTAGAGTAGGAGGGACTAGCAGAAGAGAGACCCAGTACTTC,CSARVGGTSRRETQYF
TRBJ2-1,-,TRBV5-1,-,TGCGCCAGCAGCTGGGGGGACACGGTCTACAATGAGCAGTTCTTC,CASSWGDTVYNEQFF
TRBJ2-1,-,TRBV20-1,-,TGCAGTGCTCTCAGGGTACATGAGCAGTTCTTC,CSALRVHEQFF
TRBJ2-7,-,TRBV4-1,-,TGCGCCAGCAGCCAAGAAGAAGGACTTGTCTACGAGCAGTACTTC,CASSQEEGLVYEQYF
TRBJ2-5,-,TRBV7-2,TRBD2,TGTGCCAGCAGCTTAGTTACGGGACTAGCGGGAGGACAAGAGACCCAGTACTTC,CASSLVTGLAGGQETQYF
TRBJ2-1,few,TRBV29-1,TRBD2,TGCAGCGTCGAACGGGAGCGGGGTACTACATACAATGAGCAGTTCTTC,CSVERERGTTYNEQFF
TRBJ1-2,-,TRBV15,-,TGTGCCACCAGCAGAGATAGGACGAGTGGCTACACCTTC,CATSRDRTSGYTF
TRBJ1-1,few,TRBV6-1,TRBD1,TGTGCCAGCAGTCGTCCTCGACAGGGGTGGATGAACACTGAAGCTTTCTTT,CASSRPRQGWMNTEAFF
TRBJ2-3,-,TRBV7-9,-,TGTGCCAGCAGCACGGTCAATACAGGAGATACGCAGTATTTT,CASSTVNTGDTQYF
TRBJ1-4,-,TRBV6-1,-,TGTGCCAGCAGGCTCGGAACAGACTACGAAAAACTGTTTTTT,CASRLGTDYEKLFF
TRBJ2-7,once,TRBV29-1,-,TGCAGCGTTGAATCCACATCCTACGAGCAGTACTTC,CSVESTSYEQYF
TRBJ2-4,few,TRBV20-1,TRBD2,TGCAGTGCCAATCACCTCCAACCTGCGGGAGAACTAGCCAAAAACATTCAGTACTTC,CSANHLQPAGELAKNIQYF
TRBJ2-3,few,TRBV7-8,-,TGTGCCAGCAGAACCCGGGACTGGAGTAGCACAGATACGCAGTATTTT,CASRTRDWSSTDTQYF
TRBJ1-1,-,TRBV5-1,-,TGCGCCAGCAGCTGGACCTCGGGACTTTTGAACACTGAAGCTTTCTTT,CASSWTSGLLNTEAFF
TRBJ2-2,-,TRBV7-3,-,TGTGCCAGCAGCCTGGATCGGGAAACAATCGACACCGGGGAGCTGTTTTTT,CASSLDRETIDTGELFF
TRBJ2-3,few,TRBV5-1,TRBD2,TGCGCCAGCAGCGTGATAGCGGGGGAGGCAGATACGCAGTATTTT,CASSVIAGEADTQYF
TRBJ2-7,few,TRBV14,-,TGTGCCAGCAGCCAAGACCTGCTGGCAGGCGTACCTCCCTACGAGCAGTACTTC,CASSQDLLAGVPPYEQYF
TRBJ2-1,once,TRBV7-7,-,TGTGCTAGTAGTGCTGGTGCTTGGCCAAACAATGAGCAGTTCTTC,CASSAGAWPNNEQFF
TRBJ2-3,-,TRBV5-1,-,TGCGCCAGCAGCATTAGCAGGAACACAGATACGCAGTATTTT,CASSISRNTDTQYF
TRBJ1-5,-,TRBV19,-,TGTGCCAGTAGCCCCCTTTTTGCCAATCAGCCCCAGCATTTT,CASSPLFANQPQHF
TRBJ1-2,few,TRBV5-1,-,TGCGCCAGCAGCTACGACGGGGGCCCGATCTATGGCTACACCTTC,CASSYDGGPIYGYTF
TRBJ1-2,-,TRBV29-1,-,TGCAGCGCTGACTATGGCTACACCTTC,CSADYGYTF
TRBJ1-1,-,TRBV27,-,TGTGCCACCATTTCTGGCGTGGGGGTGAACACTGAAGCTTTCTTT,CATISGVGVNTEAFF
TRBJ2-1,-,TRBV29-1,TRBD2,TGCAGCGTTGGGGACTATGCGTTCTTC,CSVGDYAFF
TRBJ2-3,-,TRBV11-2,TRBD2,TGTGCCAGCAGCCACGGACTAGCGGGGGCGTTTCAAGATACGCAGTATTTT,CASSHGLAGAFQDTQYF
TRBJ2-7,-,TRBV12-3/TRBV12-4,TRBD1,TGTGCCAGCAGGGTCGGGACAGGGGGACTCTACGAGCAGTACTTC,CASRVGTGGLYEQYF